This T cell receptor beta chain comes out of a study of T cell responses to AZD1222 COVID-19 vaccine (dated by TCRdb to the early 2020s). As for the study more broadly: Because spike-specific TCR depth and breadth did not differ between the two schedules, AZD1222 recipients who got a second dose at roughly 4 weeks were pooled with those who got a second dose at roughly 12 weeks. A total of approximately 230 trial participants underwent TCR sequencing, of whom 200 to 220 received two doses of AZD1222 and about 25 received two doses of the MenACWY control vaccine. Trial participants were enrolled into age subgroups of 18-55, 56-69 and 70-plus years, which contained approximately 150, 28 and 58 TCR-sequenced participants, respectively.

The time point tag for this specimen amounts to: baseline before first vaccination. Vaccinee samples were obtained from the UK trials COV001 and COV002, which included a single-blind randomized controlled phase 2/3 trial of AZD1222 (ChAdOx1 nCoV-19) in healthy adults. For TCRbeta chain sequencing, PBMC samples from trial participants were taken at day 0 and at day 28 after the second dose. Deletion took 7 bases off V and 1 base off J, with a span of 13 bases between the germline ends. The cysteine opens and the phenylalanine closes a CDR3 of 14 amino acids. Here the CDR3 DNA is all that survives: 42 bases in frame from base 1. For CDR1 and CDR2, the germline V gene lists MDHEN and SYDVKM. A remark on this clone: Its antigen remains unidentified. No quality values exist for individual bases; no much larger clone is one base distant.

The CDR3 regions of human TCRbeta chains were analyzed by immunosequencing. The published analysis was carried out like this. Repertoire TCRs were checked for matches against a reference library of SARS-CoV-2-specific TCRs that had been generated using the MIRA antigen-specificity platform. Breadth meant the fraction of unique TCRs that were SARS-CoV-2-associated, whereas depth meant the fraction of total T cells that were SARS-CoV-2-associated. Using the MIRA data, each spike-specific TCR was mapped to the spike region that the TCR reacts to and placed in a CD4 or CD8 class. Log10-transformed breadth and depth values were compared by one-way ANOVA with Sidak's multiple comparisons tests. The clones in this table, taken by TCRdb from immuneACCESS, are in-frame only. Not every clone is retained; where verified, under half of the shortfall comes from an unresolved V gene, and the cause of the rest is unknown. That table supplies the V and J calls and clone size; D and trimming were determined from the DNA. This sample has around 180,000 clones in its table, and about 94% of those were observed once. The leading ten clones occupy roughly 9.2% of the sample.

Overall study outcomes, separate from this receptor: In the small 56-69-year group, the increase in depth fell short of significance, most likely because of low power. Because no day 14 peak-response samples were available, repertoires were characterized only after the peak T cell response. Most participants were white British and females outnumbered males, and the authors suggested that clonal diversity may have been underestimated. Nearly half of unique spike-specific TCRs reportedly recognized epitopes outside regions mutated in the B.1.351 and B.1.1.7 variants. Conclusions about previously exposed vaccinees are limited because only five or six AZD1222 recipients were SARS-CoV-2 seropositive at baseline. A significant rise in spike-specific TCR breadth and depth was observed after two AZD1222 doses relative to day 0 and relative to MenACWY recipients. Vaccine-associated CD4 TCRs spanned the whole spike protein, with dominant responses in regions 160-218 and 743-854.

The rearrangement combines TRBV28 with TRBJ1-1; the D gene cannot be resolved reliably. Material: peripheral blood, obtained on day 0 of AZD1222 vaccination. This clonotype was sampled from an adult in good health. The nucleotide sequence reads TGTGCCAGCACCCTCGGGGTGTCGAACACTGAAGCTTTCTTT. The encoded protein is CASTLGVSNTEAFF.